Following are 5 T cell receptor beta chains from one sample sequenced in a study of low-dose radiotherapy and immunotherapy resistance in tumors. Gene-specific TRAV and TRBV primers were used for first-strand cDNA, covering alpha and beta chains. With a V-primer adapter and a constant-region primer, TCRs were amplified for 20 PCR cycles. From the reads, TCRdb called clonotypes with MiXCR, one entry per CDR3 protein. The sample has tens of thousands of distinct CDR3 sequences; around 17% are singletons. Time point noted: before trial treatment. Sequenced here: PBMCs, sampled before treatment. These receptors were obtained from a male donor with prostate cancer.

The sample holds many counts of this clonotype. The V and J genes are TRBV20-1 and TRBJ2-1; 9 bases fit TRBD1. The junction had 8 bases not matched to a gene; V was cut back by 1 base and J by 7 bases. CDR3 length equals 15 residues. Germline CDR1 DFQATT, CDR2 SNEGSKA (reference sequence). CDR3 region: CSARAGQGRYNEQFF. DNA for the CDR3: TGCAGTGCTAGAGCTGGACAGGGGCGGTATAATGAGCAGTTCTTC.

This clonotype has ten or more counts. The chain joins TRBV20-1 to TRBJ2-3; 10 bases agree with TRBD2. Germline lookup yields CDR1 DFQATT and CDR2 SNEGSKA (reference sequence). With V trimmed by 1 base and J by 4 bases, 5 bases remained unmatched. The CDR3 is made up of 15 amino acids. CDR3 region: CSARAPSGGADTQYF. The CDR3 region has the DNA TGCAGTGCTAGAGCACCTAGCGGGGGAGCAGATACGCAGTATTTT.

In this sample, this clonotype turned up many times. The chain couples TRBV7-3 to TRBJ2-1, with 7 positions matching TRBD1. The J segment lost 12 bases and the V segment lost 5 bases, leaving 10 bases of the junction unmatched. Germline-derived CDR1 and CDR2 are SGHTA and FQGTGA. This CDR3 is 13 amino acids long. CDR3 in DNA: TGTGCCAGCAGCCAGGCTGAGGGGGCCGCGCAGTTCTTC. Translated: CASSQAEGAAQFF. The variable domain in full, with the rest retrieved from reference TRBV7-3 and TRBJ2-1, is GAGVSQTPSNKVTEKGKYVELRCDPISGHTALYWYRQSLGQGPEFLIYFQGTGAADDSGLPNDRFFAVRPEGSVSTLKIQRTERGDSAVYLCASSQAEGAAQFFGPGTRLTVL.

This clonotype was counted ten times or more. One end of the junction varies from germline; a read error may be responsible. The chain joins TRBV7-9 to TRBJ2-1; D call uncertain. Per germline, CDR1 SEHNR and CDR2 FQNEAQ (reference sequence). The CDR3 has 13 residues. The CDR3 DNA reads as TGTGCCAGCAGCTTAGTGGGCTACGATGAGCAGTTCTTC. It translates to CASSLVGYDEQFF.

V gene TRBV5-4 combines with J gene TRBJ1-3; TRBD1 might be the D (6 bases). V lost 4 bases, J lost 0 bases, and 11 bases lay in between. Germline assignment: CDR1 SGHNT and CDR2 YYREEE (reference sequence). CDR3 length equals 15 residues. CDR3 sequence: CASSRPGASGNTIYF. The CDR3 DNA is TGTGCCAGCAGCCGCCCGGGGGCCTCTGGAAACACCATATATTTT. The full variable domain, completed using reference TRBV5-4 and TRBJ1-3, is ETGVTQSPTHLIKTRGQQVTLRCSSQSGHNTVSWYQQALGQGPQFIFQYYREEENGRGNFPPRFSGLQFPNYSSELNVNALELDDSALYLCASSRPGASGNTIYFGEGSWLTVV.